This TCR beta chain was observed in a study of cytomegalovirus exposure and HLA in healthy donors. Points on this clone: Other DNA sequences in the same sample also yield this CDR3.

In the PCR, 60 Vbeta and 13 Jbeta primers were used. Measured with immunoSEQ multiplex PCR; TCRdb has only the in-frame clones, and not every one. The sample holds under 150,000 clones, about four fifths seen once. The sequenced sample was PBMCs. This sequence was found in a man under 40 in good health and CMV-seronegative.

CDR3 loop: CASSPYQETQYF. The CDR3 region has the DNA TGTGCCAGCTCACCCTACCAAGAGACCCAGTACTTC. The chain joins TRBV18 to TRBJ2-5; no clear D gene. In germline, CDR1 is KGHSH, CDR2 LQKENI. The ends were cut back, 3 bases at V and 0 bases at J, with 2 bases in the middle. The CDR3 spans 12 residues. Full variable domain (outside the CDR3, taken from reference TRBV18 and TRBJ2-5): NAGVMQNPRHLVRRRGQEARLRCSPMKGHSHVYWYRQLPEEGLKFMVYLQKENIIDESGMPKERFSAEFPKEGPSILRIQQVVRGDSAAYFCASSPYQETQYFGPGTRLLVL.